This T cell receptor beta chain was documented in a study of identical twins. Study-wide findings and caveats: Conclusions relied on cross-sectional statistical analysis, not following the same donors.

With regard to this clonotype: What it recognizes is unknown.

TCRdb itself ran the 5' RACE reads through MiXCR, one entry per CDR3 protein. The table has 650,000 to 800,000 distinct CDR3 sequences, under 9% seen once. The V end was cut by 0 bases, the J end by 3 bases, with 12 bases between. Germline V lookup: CDR1 MNHEY, CDR2 SMNVEV (reference sequence). The CDR3 is 15 amino acids. The data also belong to a second study, concerning yellow fever vaccine responses in identical twins.

The chain employs TRBV27 and TRBJ2-7; D gene unclear. The material sequenced was PBMCs. The source is a woman aged 18-35 years in good health. CDR3 residues: CASSLSAVFDYEQYF. The CDR3 coding sequence is TGTGCCAGCAGTTTATCCGCAGTTTTCGACTACGAGCAGTACTTC.